Given below is one TCR beta chain in context. This clone showed up many times. Its antigen is still unknown. Qualities for individual bases were not recorded, and no much larger clone is one base off. V is pared back by 0 bases and J by 6 bases, with 13 bases lying between the germline termini. For CDR1 and CDR2, the germline V gene lists MGHRA and YSYEKL. The CDR3 has 15 amino acids, counting the end cysteine and phenylalanine. Only CDR3 DNA remains: 45 bases, in frame from the first base. The data originate from a study of metastatic and nonmetastatic thyroid tumors (dated by TCRdb to 2020 to 2021). For the study in its entirety: Repertoires from peripheral blood and from tumor or nodule tissue samples of malignant and benign thyroid patients were compared.

The full study reports these points: TCR beta diversity was reported as significantly higher in malignant tumors than in benign nodules, in both blood and tumor samples.

None of the patients had been given any treatment before thyroid surgery. Using T-cell receptor beta sequencing, the study looked back at clinical samples from patients collected from the early 2010s to the late 2010s. The method was PCR. Sequencing was performed on an Illumina HiSeq 4000. High-throughput sequencing was used to profile the CDR3 region of the TCR beta-chain in every patient. The published analysis was carried out like this. The researchers built a classifier to tell apart papillary thyroid cancer patients with distant metastasis, based on CDR3 differences among clinicopathological groups. Repertoire diversity was assessed with the Shannon index, and tumor-blood repertoire similarity with the Morisita-Horn index. TCRdb trimmed the raw reads at Q25, called clones with MiXCR and kept productive beta chains. These V and J calls derive from TCRdb rather than the authors' analysis. For this sample the table gives 20,000 or so clones, of which approximately 14% were detected only once. The ten largest make up roughly a fifth of the sample.

Recombination joined TRBV4-1 with TRBJ2-3; no confident D gene assignment can be made. The sample comprised blood. The TCR comes from a female donor with papillary thyroid cancer or a benign thyroid nodule (not recorded which). Some clones in this sample may be carry-over from other donors' samples. In nucleotide form, the sequence is TGCGCCAGCAGCCAAGATCGAGGCTCCCGGGATACGCAGTATTTT. Its coded protein is CASSQDRGSRDTQYF.